This T cell receptor beta chain was sequenced for a study of tumour-infiltrating T cells in Burkitt lymphoma. Looking at the study overall: All epidemiological Burkitt lymphoma subtypes were represented in the cohort. Productive clonality predicted overall and progression-free survival.

Between the trimmed V and J ends, which lost 2 bases and 1 base, there was a span of 11 bases. The germline V gene encodes CDR1 SEHNR and CDR2 FQNEAQ (reference sequence). CDR3 size: 15 residues. Generated by immunoSEQ multiplex PCR, the TCRdb table keeps only in-frame clones and is missing some. The sample records about 46,000 clones, less than 40% being singletons. Sequenced: tumor tissue. The TCR sequence derives from a human donor with Burkitt lymphoma. The rearrangement uses TRBV7-9 and TRBJ1-1; a possible D gene is TRBD1 (5 bases). CDR3 amino acids: CASSLTPGPNTEAFF. The CDR3 DNA reads as TGTGCCAGCAGCTTAACCCCGGGACCGAACACTGAAGCTTTCTTT. Full variable domain (remainder filled in from reference TRBV7-9 and TRBJ1-1): DTGVSQNPRHKITKRGQNVTFRCDPISEHNRLYWYRQTLGQGPEFLTYFQNEAQLEKSRLLSDRFSAERPKGSFSTLEIQRTEQGDSAMYLCASSLTPGPNTEAFFGQGTRLTVV.